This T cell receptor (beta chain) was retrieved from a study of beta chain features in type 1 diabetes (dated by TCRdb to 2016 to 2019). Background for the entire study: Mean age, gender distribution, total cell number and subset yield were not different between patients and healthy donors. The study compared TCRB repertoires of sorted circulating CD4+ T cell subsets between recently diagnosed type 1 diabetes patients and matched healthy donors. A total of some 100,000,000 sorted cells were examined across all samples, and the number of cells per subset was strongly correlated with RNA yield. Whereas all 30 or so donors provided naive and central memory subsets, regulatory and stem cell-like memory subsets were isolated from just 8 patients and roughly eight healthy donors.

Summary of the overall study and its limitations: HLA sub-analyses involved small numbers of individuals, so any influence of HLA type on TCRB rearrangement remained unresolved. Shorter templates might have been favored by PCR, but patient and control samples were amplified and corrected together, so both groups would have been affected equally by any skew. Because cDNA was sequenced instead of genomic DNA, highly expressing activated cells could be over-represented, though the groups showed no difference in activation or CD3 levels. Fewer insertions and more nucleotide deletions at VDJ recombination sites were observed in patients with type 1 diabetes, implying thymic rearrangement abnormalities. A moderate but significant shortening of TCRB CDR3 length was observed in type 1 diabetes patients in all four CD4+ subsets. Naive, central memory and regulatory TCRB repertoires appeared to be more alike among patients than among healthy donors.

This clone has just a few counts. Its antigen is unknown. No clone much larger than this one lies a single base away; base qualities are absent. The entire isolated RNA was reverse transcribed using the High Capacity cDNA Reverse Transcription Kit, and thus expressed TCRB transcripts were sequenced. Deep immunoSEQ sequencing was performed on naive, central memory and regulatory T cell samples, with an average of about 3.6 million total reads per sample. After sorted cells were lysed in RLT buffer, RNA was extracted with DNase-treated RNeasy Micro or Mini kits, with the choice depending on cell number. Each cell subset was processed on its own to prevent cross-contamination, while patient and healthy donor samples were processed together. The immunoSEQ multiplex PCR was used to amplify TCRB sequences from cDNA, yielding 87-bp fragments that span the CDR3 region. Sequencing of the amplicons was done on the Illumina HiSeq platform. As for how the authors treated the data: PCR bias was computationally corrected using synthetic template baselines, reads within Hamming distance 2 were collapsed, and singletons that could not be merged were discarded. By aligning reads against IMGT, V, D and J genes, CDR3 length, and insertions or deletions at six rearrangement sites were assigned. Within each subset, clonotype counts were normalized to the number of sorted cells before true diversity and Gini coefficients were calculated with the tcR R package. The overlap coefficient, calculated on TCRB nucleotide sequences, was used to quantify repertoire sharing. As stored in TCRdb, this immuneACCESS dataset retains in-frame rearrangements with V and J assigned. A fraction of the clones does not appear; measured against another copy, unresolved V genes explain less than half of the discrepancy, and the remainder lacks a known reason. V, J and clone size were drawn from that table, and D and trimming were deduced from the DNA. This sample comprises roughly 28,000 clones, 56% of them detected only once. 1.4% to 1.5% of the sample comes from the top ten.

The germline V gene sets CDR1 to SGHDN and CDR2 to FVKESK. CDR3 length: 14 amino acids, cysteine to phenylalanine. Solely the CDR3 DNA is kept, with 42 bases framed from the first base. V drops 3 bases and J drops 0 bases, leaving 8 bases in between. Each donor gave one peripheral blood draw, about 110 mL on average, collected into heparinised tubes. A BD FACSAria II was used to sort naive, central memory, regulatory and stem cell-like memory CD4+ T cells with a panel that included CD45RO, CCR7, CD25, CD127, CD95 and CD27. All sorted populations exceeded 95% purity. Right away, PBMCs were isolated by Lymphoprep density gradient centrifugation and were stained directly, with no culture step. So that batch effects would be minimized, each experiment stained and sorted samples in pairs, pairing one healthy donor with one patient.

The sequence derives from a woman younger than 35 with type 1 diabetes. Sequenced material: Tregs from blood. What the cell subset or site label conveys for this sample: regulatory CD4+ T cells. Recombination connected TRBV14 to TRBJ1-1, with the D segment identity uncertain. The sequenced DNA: TGTGCCAGCAGCCAGCAGGCCCTGAACACTGAAGCTTTCTTT. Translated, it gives CASSQQALNTEAFF.